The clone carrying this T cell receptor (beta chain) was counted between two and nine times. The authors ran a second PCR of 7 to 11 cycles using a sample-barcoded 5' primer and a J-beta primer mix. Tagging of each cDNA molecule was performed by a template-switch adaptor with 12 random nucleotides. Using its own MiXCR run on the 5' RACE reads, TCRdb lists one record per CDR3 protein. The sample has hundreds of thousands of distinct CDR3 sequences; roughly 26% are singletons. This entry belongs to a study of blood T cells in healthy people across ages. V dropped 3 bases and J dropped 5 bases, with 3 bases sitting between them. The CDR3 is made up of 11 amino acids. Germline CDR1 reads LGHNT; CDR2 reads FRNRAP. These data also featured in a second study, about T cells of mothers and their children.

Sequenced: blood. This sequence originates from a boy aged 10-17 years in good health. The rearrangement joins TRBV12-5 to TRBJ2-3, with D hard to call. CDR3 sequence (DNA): TGTGCTAGTGGTTTCGAAGATACGCAGTATTTT. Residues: CASGFEDTQYF.